These T cell receptor beta chains were read from a single sample in a study of control samples from healthy donors and cancer patients. Generated by immunoSEQ multiplex PCR, the TCRdb table keeps only in-frame clones and is missing some. This sample has 390,000 or so clones; approximately 90% occur once, and the top ten carry over 5.5%. The sequenced sample was PBMCs. Receptors originate from a man aged 35-49 years with head and neck cancer. CDR3s include the opening cysteine and the closing phenylalanine or tryptophan. Fields, in order: D gene, J gene, V gene, clone size, CDR3 protein, CDR3 DNA. D genes are given only for firm matches. For some rows the clone size is stated as once, few or many, or as a class when expanded; others skip it.

TRBD1,TRBJ2-3,TRBV6-5,-,CASGVGQGYSDTQYF,TGTGCCAGCGGGGTGGGACAGGGATATTCAGATACGCAGTATTTT
-,TRBJ1-4,TRBV14,-,CASSRFVQENEKLFF,TGTGCCAGCAGTCGATTCGTACAGGAGAATGAAAAACTGTTTTTT
-,TRBJ2-7,TRBV19,-,CAISYGSGYEQYF,TGTGCCATTTCGTACGGTTCGGGCTACGAGCAGTACTTC
TRBD1,TRBJ2-7,TRBV28,-,CASRTGQGGYEQYF,TGTGCCAGCCGCACCGGACAGGGCGGGTACGAGCAGTACTTC
-,TRBJ2-3,TRBV29-1,-,CSVERAGTSTDTQYF,TGCAGCGTTGAAAGGGCGGGAACTAGCACAGATACGCAGTATTTT
-,TRBJ2-7,TRBV11-2,-,CASSLDQIGGQYF,TGTGCCAGCAGCTTAGATCAAATAGGTGGGCAGTACTTC
TRBD1,TRBJ2-7,TRBV19,once,CASSPGTGVSYEQYF,TGTGCCAGTAGTCCCGGGACAGGCGTCTCCTACGAGCAGTACTTC
TRBD2,TRBJ2-3,TRBV3-1/TRBV3-2,-,CASSQDRAGITDTQYF,TGTGCCAGCAGCCAGGACCGAGCGGGAATCACAGATACGCAGTATTTT
-,TRBJ1-2,TRBV19,-,CATLRVGYGYTF,TGTGCCACCCTAAGGGTGGGCTATGGCTACACCTTC
-,TRBJ2-7,TRBV6-5,-,CASSYDEGDTYEQYF,TGTGCCAGCAGTTACGACGAGGGGGACACCTACGAGCAGTACTTC
-,TRBJ1-1,TRBV11-2,-,CASSVRTVTEAFF,TGTGCCAGCAGCGTACGGACAGTCACTGAAGCTTTCTTT
-,TRBJ1-1,TRBV5-5,-,CASSPLSSNTEAFF,TGTGCCAGCAGCCCACTTAGTTCGAACACTGAAGCTTTCTTT
-,TRBJ1-2,TRBV28,-,CASSLGRSYGYTF,TGTGCCAGCAGTTTAGGTCGTAGCTATGGCTACACCTTC
-,TRBJ1-5,TRBV10-3,-,CAISEGTVQPQHF,TGTGCCATCAGTGAAGGAACAGTTCAGCCCCAGCATTTT
TRBD2,TRBJ2-5,TRBV5-6,-,CASSSSGGRARETQYF,TGTGCCAGCAGCTCTTCTGGCGGGAGGGCGCGAGAGACCCAGTACTTC
TRBD1,TRBJ1-1,TRBV16,-,CASSQSLGQGAGNTEAFF,TGTGCCAGCAGCCAATCATTGGGACAGGGGGCCGGGAACACTGAAGCTTTCTTT
TRBD1,TRBJ1-5,TRBV29-1,-,CSVAGTGGNQPQHF,TGCAGCGTCGCGGGGACAGGGGGGAATCAGCCCCAGCATTTT
-,TRBJ1-1,TRBV11-3,-,CASSLRAVNTEAFF,TGTGCCAGCAGCTTAAGGGCAGTGAACACTGAAGCTTTCTTT
-,TRBJ2-3,TRBV2,-,CASSEAQGGTQYF,TGTGCCAGCAGTGAAGCGCAAGGGGGAACGCAGTATTTT
TRBD2,TRBJ2-7,TRBV4-2,-,CASSQVKPGLSGRGYEQYF,TGTGCCAGCAGCCAAGTCAAACCCGGTTTGAGCGGGAGGGGCTACGAGCAGTACTTC
-,TRBJ2-3,TRBV24-1,many,CATRGSETSTDTQYF,TGTGCCACCAGAGGCAGCGAAACTAGCACAGATACGCAGTATTTT
-,TRBJ1-5,TRBV28,once,CASRSGGVSNQPQHF,TGTGCCAGCCGGAGCGGGGGCGTGAGCAATCAGCCCCAGCATTTT